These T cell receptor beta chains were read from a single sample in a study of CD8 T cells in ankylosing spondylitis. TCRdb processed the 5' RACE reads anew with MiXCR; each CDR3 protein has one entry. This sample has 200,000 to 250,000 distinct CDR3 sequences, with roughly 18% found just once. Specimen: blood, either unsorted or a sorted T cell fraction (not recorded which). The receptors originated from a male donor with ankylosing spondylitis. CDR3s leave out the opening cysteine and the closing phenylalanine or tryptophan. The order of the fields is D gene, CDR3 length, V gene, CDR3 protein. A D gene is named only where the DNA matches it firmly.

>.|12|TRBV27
ASSRLQGFGELF
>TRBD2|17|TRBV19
ASSGRTSGRRGSYNEQF
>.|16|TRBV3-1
ASSQESVFSRDGTAQY
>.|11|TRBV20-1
SARAREGTEAF
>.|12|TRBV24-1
ATSDVTWDTEAF
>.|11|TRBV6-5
ASSYSIDREAF
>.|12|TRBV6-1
ASRSMGDTGELF
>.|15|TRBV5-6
ASSLTSDRPNTGELF
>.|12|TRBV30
AWSEGHSYNEQF
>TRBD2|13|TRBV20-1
SARPSGRIQDTQY
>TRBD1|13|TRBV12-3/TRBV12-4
ASSFEGQGDNEQF
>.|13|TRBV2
ASSEGQTSTGELF
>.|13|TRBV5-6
ASSFYEQVYNEQF
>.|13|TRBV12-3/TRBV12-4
ASKITGQPHNEQF
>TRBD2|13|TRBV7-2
ASSLVLAGADTQY
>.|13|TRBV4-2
ASRSQADSNQPQH
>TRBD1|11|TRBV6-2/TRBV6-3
ASSYFRQGEAF
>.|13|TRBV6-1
ASSEIQAMNTEAF
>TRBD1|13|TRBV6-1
ASSSTGGAGYEQY
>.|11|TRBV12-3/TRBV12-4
ASSIGPYYEQY
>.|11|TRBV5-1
ASSGSGATEAF
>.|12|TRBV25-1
ASSEYLGGETQY
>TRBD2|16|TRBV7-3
ASSLLPGTSGRGNEQF
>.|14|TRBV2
ASSEGWTRGDEKLF
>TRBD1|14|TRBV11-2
ASTGQGPSGANVLT
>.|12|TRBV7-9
ASSSEDLADTQY
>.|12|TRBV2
ASSEGGVTDTQY
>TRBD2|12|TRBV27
ASSSAGGHQTQY
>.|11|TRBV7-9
ASSLSGSNEQY
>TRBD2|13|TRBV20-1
SARDLAGGIDEQF
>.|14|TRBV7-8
ASSSPSEMLGYEQY
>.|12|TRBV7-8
ASSPPFESYEQY
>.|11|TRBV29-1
SVKGEWGYEQY
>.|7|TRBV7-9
ATHDEQF
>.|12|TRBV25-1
ASSTGLDTGELF
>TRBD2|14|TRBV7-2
ASSFSGGWGTDTQY
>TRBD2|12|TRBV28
ASSFPRESDEQF
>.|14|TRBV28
ASSLTALGAGNTIY
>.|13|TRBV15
ATSRGPSLTDTQY
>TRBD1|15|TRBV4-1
ASSQWSGRGPDYGYT
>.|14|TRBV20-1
SARAWDFANTGELF
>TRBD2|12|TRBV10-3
AIREAGGYDEQF
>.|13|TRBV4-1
ASSQGQGILYEQY
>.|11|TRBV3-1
ASSQGQPLEQF
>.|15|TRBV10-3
AISEGGGAGGNQPQH
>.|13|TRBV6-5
ASSYPSDSSYEQY
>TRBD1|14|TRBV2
ASSYTGTASSYEQY
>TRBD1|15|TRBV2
ASSIHRDRANTGELF
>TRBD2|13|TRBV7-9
ASSPPLAEEETQY
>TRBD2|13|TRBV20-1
SARDVREGLNEQF